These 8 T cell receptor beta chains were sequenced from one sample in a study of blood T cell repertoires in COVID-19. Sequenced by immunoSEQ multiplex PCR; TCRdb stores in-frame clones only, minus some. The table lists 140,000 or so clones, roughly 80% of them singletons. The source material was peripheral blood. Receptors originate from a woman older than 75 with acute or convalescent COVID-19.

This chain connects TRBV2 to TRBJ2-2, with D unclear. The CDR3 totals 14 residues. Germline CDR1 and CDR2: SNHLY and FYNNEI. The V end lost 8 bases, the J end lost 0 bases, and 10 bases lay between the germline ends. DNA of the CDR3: TGTGCCAGCCTCACAGACGCGAACACCGGGGAGCTGTTTTTT. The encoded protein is CASLTDANTGELFF.

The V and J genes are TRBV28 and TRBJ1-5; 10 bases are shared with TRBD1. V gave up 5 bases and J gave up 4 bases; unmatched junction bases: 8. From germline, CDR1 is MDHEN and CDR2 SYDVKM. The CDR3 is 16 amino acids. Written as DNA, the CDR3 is TGTGCCAGCAGTCCAGACAGGGGGCCCGCTAATCAGCCCCAGCATTTT. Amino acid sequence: CASSPDRGPANQPQHF.

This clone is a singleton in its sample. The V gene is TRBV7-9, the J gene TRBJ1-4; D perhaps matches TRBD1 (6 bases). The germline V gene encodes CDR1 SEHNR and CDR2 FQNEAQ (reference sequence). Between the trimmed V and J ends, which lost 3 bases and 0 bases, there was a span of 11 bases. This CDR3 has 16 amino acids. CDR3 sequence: CASSFKQGTTNEKLFF. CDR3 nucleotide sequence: TGTGCCAGCAGCTTTAAACAGGGAACAACTAATGAAAAACTGTTTTTT.

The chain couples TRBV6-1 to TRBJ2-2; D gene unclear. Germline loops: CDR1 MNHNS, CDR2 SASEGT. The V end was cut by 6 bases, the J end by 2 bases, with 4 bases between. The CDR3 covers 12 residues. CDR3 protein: CASRLNTGELFF. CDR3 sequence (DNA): TGTGCCAGCAGACTCAACACCGGGGAGCTGTTTTTT.

The CDR3 sequence: CARRTENTGELFF. The CDR3 DNA follows: TGTGCCAGGCGGACAGAGAACACCGGGGAGCTGTTTTTT. The V and J genes are TRBV27 and TRBJ2-2, with D possibly being TRBD1 (6 bases). V was trimmed by 9 bases and J by 1 base, leaving 9 bases between them. The CDR3 consists of 13 residues. CDR1 and CDR2 (germline): MNHEY, SMNVEV (reference sequence).

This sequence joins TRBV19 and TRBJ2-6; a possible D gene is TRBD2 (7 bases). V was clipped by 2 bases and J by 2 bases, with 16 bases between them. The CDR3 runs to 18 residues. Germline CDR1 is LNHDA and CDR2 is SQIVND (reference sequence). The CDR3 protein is CASSIRGGLGTGANVLTF. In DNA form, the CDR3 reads TGTGCCAGTAGTATAAGGGGGGGGCTTGGCACTGGGGCCAACGTCCTGACTTTC.

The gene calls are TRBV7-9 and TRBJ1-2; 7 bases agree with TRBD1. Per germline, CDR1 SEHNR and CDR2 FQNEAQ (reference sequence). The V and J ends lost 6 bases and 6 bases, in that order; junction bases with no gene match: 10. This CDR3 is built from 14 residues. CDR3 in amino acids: CASRAGDRDDGYTF. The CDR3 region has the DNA TGTGCCAGCAGGGCCGGTGACAGGGATGATGGCTACACCTTC.

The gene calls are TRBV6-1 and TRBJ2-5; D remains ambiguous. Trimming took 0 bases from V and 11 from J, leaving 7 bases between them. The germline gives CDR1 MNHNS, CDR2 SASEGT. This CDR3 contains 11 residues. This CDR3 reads CASSEALEQYF. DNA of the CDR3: TGTGCCAGCAGTGAAGCGCTTGAGCAGTACTTC.